These 11 T cell receptor beta chains originate from one sample sequenced in a study of blood T cell repertoires in COVID-19. Using immunoSEQ multiplex PCR, the repertoire was profiled, and TCRdb retains in-frame clones only, with some absent. The repertoire has about 76,000 clones, approximately 78% of them found once; the top ten carry 27%. Sequences were obtained from peripheral blood. These receptors all stem from a human donor in a cohort sampled during active COVID-19.

The chain joins TRBV21-1 to TRBJ2-1; TRBD2 reflects the table's D call only, with no check against the DNA. TRBV21-1 is a pseudogene. The CDR3 loop spans 17 amino acids. CDR3 protein: CARVEGEDPSLSNEQFF. In nucleotides, the CDR3 is TGTGCCAGGGTGGAGGGAGAGGACCCCTCTTTATCCAATGAGCAGTTCTTC.

This chain joins TRBV9 and TRBJ1-6; D is perhaps TRBD1 (6 bases). Trimming stripped 0 bases from V and 9 bases from J, with 13 bases between. The CDR3 has 15 amino acids. Germline CDR1 reads SGDLS; CDR2 reads YYNGEE. CDR3 DNA: TGTGCCAGCAGCGTAGTTGACCAGGGGAGTTCACCCCTCCACTTT. It specifies CASSVVDQGSSPLHF.

V usage is TRBV12-3 or TRBV12-4 and J usage is TRBJ1-4; D not certain. Trimming took off 3 bases at V and 8 bases at J, with 7 bases between the two ends. The CDR3 runs 12 residues. The CDR3 is CASSFSKEKLFF. The DNA for the CDR3 is TGTGCCAGCAGTTTTTCAAAAGAAAAACTGTTTTTT.

The rearrangement joins TRBV2 to TRBJ1-2; unclear D gene. Germline V CDR1 and CDR2: SNHLY, FYNNEI. Trimming removed 3 bases at V and 8 bases at J, with 7 bases between. This CDR3 spans 11 amino acids. CDR3 amino acids: CASSDAGGYTF. The DNA for the CDR3 is TGTGCCAGCAGTGACGCGGGCGGCTACACCTTC. The full variable domain, rest sourced from reference TRBV2 and TRBJ1-2, is EPEVTQTPSHQVTQMGQEVILRCVPISNHLYFYWYRQILGQKVEFLVSFYNNEISEKSEIFDDQFSVERPDGSNFTLKIRSTKLEDSAMYFCASSDAGGYTFGSGTRLTVV.

The V call is TRBV6-5, the J call TRBJ1-5; D is unclear. Trimming removed 8 bases from V and 5 bases from J, with 19 bases in between. The CDR3 loop spans 15 amino acids. Germline loops: CDR1 MNHEY, CDR2 SVGAGI. CDR3 in amino acids: CASRPLGGPHQPQHF. DNA of the CDR3: TGTGCCAGCCGACCCCTCGGAGGGCCCCATCAGCCCCAGCATTTT.

The chain employs TRBV7-2 and TRBJ2-1, with 7 positions matching TRBD1. The V segment lost 4 bases and the J segment 5 bases; nucleotides outside the gene matches: 8. Germline assignment: CDR1 SGHTA and CDR2 FQGNSA. This CDR3 spans 15 amino acids. CDR3: CASSSRQGGNNEQFF. CDR3 nucleotides: TGTGCCAGCAGCTCAAGACAGGGCGGCAACAATGAGCAGTTCTTC.

This chain joins TRBV19 and TRBJ1-1; 8 bases line up with TRBD1. The V gene end was trimmed by 4 bases and the J gene end by 6 bases; junction bases not matched to a gene: 10. The CDR3 length is 15 residues. Looked up from germline, CDR1 is LNHDA and CDR2 is SQIVND (reference sequence). The DNA for the CDR3 is TGTGCCAGTAGTAGACAGGGGATGGGGAAGGCTGAAGCTTTCTTT. Translating gives CASSRQGMGKAEAFF.

Only a few counts were recorded for this clone. V usage is TRBV9 and J usage is TRBJ2-5, with 10 bases identical to TRBD2. CDR1 and CDR2 from the germline V gene are SGDLS and YYNGEE. There are 21 residues in the CDR3. V lost 3 bases, J lost 1 base, and 21 bases stayed unmatched. Written as DNA, the CDR3 is TGTGCCAGCAGCGGTTGGGGAGGGGGCCCCGGACTAGCGGATATCCAAGAGACCCAGTACTTC. This encodes CASSGWGGGPGLADIQETQYF.

This clone has a single count. The chain combines TRBV10-3 with TRBJ2-2, with a weak D call TRBD1 (7 bases). The ends were cut back, 4 bases at V and 5 bases at J, with 14 bases in the middle. There are 15 residues in the CDR3. The germline CDR1 and CDR2 sequences are ENHRY and SYGVKD. CDR3 bases: TGTGCCATCAGTGCAGGGGGGCCGGGAACCGGGGAGCTGTTTTTT. Amino acid sequence: CAISAGGPGTGELFF.

The genes are TRBV29-1 and TRBJ2-2; the match to TRBD1 covers 7 bases. V dropped 5 bases and J dropped 6; count of bases not matched to a gene: 3. CDR1 is SQVTM and CDR2 is ANQGSEA in the germline V gene. This CDR3 has 12 residues. The CDR3 here is CSVRQGAGELFF. CDR3 nucleotides: TGCAGCGTTAGGCAGGGGGCCGGGGAGCTGTTTTTT.

The gene calls are TRBV7-9 and TRBJ1-6; 7 nucleotides line up with TRBD1. CDR1 and CDR2 from the germline V gene are SEHNR and FQNEAQ (reference sequence). V lost 4 bases and J lost 6; bases outside the gene matches: 3. The CDR3 loop spans 14 amino acids. CDR3 coding DNA: TGTGCCAGCAGCTCCTGGGACAGTAATTCACCCCTCCACTTT. Its protein is CASSSWDSNSPLHF.